This T cell receptor (beta chain) was retrieved from a study of T cell repertoires in cytomegalovirus infection. TCRdb passed the reads through MiXCR, listing each CDR3 protein once. The sample shows 680,000 or so distinct CDR3 sequences, roughly 33% of them seen only once. The CDR3 covers 15 residues. Trimming stripped 4 bases from V and 2 bases from J, with 13 bases between. From germline, CDR1 is SGHTA and CDR2 FQGNSA. This clonotype was seen ten or more times. Antigen unknown. The J gene is TRBJ2-3, the V gene TRBV7-2; a possible D gene is TRBD2 (6 bases). The source of this sequence is a human donor in good health (CMV status not recorded). Some clones in this sample may be carry-over from other donors' samples. Sequenced here: cultured PBMCs, sampled from culture after CMV antigen stimulation. The DNA for the CDR3 is TGTGCCAGCAGCTACCGGGCGGGGCCCACAGATACGCAGTATTTT. Protein sequence: CASSYRAGPTDTQYF.